This entry lists 27 T cell receptor beta chains sequenced from one sample in a study of T cell repertoires and HLA-DP antigens. Their antigen targets remain unknown. Clones were sequenced by immunoSEQ multiplex PCR, and TCRdb holds only the in-frame ones, with some missing. The sample lists more than 90,000 clones; 80% to 95% were seen once. Sequencing used CD4+ T cells from PBMCs. The receptor source for this set is a woman under 30 in good health and CMV-seronegative.

This clone was observed a handful of times. V is TRBV10-1 and J is TRBJ2-1, with 10 bases fitting TRBD2. V gave up 7 bases and J gave up 9 bases; unmatched junction bases: 6. The CDR3 is 13 residues long. Germline CDR1 and CDR2: WNHNN and SYGVQD (reference sequence). CDR3: CASTQREGSEQFF. For the CDR3, the DNA is TGCGCCAGCACCCAGCGGGAGGGGAGTGAGCAGTTCTTC.

On this clone: One junction end disagrees with the germline gene, perhaps due to a read error. V is TRBV7-7 and J is TRBJ2-5; D is uncertain. Germline assignment: CDR1 SSHAT and CDR2 FNYEAQ (reference sequence). The CDR3 is 13 residues long. The CDR3 DNA sequence: TGTGCTAGCAGCTTAGTGGGATTGGAGACCCAGTACTTC. Protein: CASSLVGLETQYF.

About this clone itself: The germline gene is not matched at one end of the junction; a read error may be the cause. This rearrangement joins TRBV11-2 to TRBJ2-5, with D hard to call. The CDR3 loop spans 14 amino acids. CDR1 SGHAT and CDR2 FQNNGV come from the germline V gene. CDR3: CASSLDLYQETQYF. CDR3 bases: TGTGCCAGCAGCTTAGATCTCTACCAGGAGACCCAGTACTTC.

The chain recombines TRBV18 with TRBJ2-7; D remains unclear. CDR3 size: 13 residues. CDR1 and CDR2 from the germline V gene are KGHSH and LQKENI. The V and J ends lost 3 bases and 0 bases respectively, with 6 bases between them. The CDR3 loop is CASSPMSSYEQYF. The CDR3, as DNA: TGTGCCAGCTCACCTATGAGCTCCTACGAGCAGTACTTC.

A note on this clone: The same CDR3 arises from other DNA sequences in this sample as well. The V and J genes are TRBV5-1 and TRBJ1-1, with 7 bases fitting TRBD1. This CDR3 contains 14 residues. Unmatched junction bases numbered 2, after V lost 1 base and J lost 2 bases. The germline V gene encodes CDR1 SGHRS and CDR2 YFSETQ. CDR3 coding DNA: TGCGCCAGCAGCTTGCAGGGGGGCAACACTGAAGCTTTCTTT. This gives the protein CASSLQGGNTEAFF.

V gene TRBV29-1 combines with J gene TRBJ1-1; D call uncertain. The length of the CDR3 is 13 residues. V was shortened by 1 base and J by 1 base, with 7 bases between the two germline ends. Germline CDR1 is SQVTM and CDR2 is ANQGSEA. CDR3 region: CSVEVGRNTEAFF. CDR3 nucleotides: TGCAGCGTTGAAGTTGGCAGGAACACTGAAGCTTTCTTT.

This chain links TRBV18 with TRBJ2-1, with 9 bases identical to TRBD1. The CDR3 sequence is 15 residues long. Looked up from germline, CDR1 is KGHSH and CDR2 is LQKENI. Trimming removed 3 bases from V and 3 bases from J; junction bases left unmatched: 3. DNA of the CDR3: TGTGCCAGCTCACCCGGACAGGGGCTCTACAATGAGCAGTTCTTC. Translated: CASSPGQGLYNEQFF.

The rearrangement uses TRBV7-9 and TRBJ2-3; 7 bases are shared with TRBD1. The CDR3 consists of 17 residues. The V segment lost 5 bases and the J segment 0 bases; nucleotides outside the gene matches: 11. The V gene's germline CDR1 is SEHNR and CDR2 FQNEAQ (reference sequence). DNA for the CDR3: TGTGCCAGCAGCCTCGATGGGACAGCGGAAAGCACAGATACGCAGTATTTT. This codes for CASSLDGTAESTDTQYF.

V usage is TRBV30 and J usage is TRBJ2-7; 8 nucleotides align to TRBD2. V was clipped by 0 bases and J by 10 bases; unmatched bases: 14. The CDR3 length is 15 residues. Germline-derived CDR1 and CDR2 are GTSNPN and SVGIG (reference sequence). The CDR3: CAWSVTRLAGVKQYF. Written as DNA, the CDR3 is TGTGCCTGGAGTGTTACTCGGCTAGCGGGCGTAAAACAGTACTTC.

The chain combines TRBV6-1 with TRBJ2-5; D is undetermined. The V end was cut by 2 bases, the J end by 1 base, with 8 bases between. Germline V gene sequence: CDR1 MNHNS, CDR2 SASEGT. The CDR3 runs to 14 residues. CDR3 amino acids: CASSEFRIQETQYF. The CDR3 DNA reads as TGTGCCAGCAGTGAATTCAGGATCCAAGAGACCCAGTACTTC.

Here the CDR3 DNA reads TGTGCCACCATCACGGGCAAAAACTATGGCTACACCTTC. Translation gives CATITGKNYGYTF. V and J are TRBV28 and TRBJ1-2; no clear D gene. The CDR3 is 13 amino acids. The germline V and J ends were trimmed by 10 bases and 2 bases, with 14 bases remaining between them. Germline V gene sequence: CDR1 MDHEN, CDR2 SYDVKM.

This chain links TRBV10-2 with TRBJ2-3, with 10 positions matching TRBD2. CDR1 WSHSY and CDR2 SAAADI come from the germline V gene. The CDR3 loop spans 16 amino acids. V was clipped by 10 bases and J by 4 bases; unmatched bases: 14. The CDR3 DNA sequence: TGCGCCACTGGGGGGTTAGCGGGGGGCAAAGCAGATACGCAGTATTTT. Its protein is CATGGLAGGKADTQYF.

The chain employs TRBV10-2 and TRBJ1-5, with D tentatively TRBD1 (6 bases). Between the trimmed V and J ends, which lost 7 bases and 4 bases, there was a span of 11 bases. CDR1 and CDR2 from the germline V gene are WSHSY and SAAADI. This CDR3 has 13 residues. The CDR3 DNA reads TGCGCCAGCAATCTGGGGGCGAATCAGCCCCAGCATTTT. Translated: CASNLGANQPQHF.

Only one count was recorded for this clone. The chain joins TRBV28 to TRBJ2-3; unclear D gene. This CDR3 has 14 residues. In germline, CDR1 is MDHEN, CDR2 SYDVKM. V dropped 2 bases and J dropped 2 bases, with 8 bases sitting between them. The CDR3 here is CASSLGFLTDTQYF. The CDR3 DNA is TGTGCCAGCAGTTTAGGTTTCCTCACAGATACGCAGTATTTT.

The genes are TRBV15 and TRBJ2-5; tentatively, D is TRBD2 (6 bases). Germline loops: CDR1 LNHNV, CDR2 YYDKDF (reference sequence). Trimming removed 0 bases from V and 2 bases from J, with 10 bases in between. The CDR3 totals 15 residues. The CDR3 is CATSRDPGEQETQYF. The CDR3 nucleotides read TGTGCCACCAGCAGAGATCCGGGGGAGCAAGAGACCCAGTACTTC.

The chain uses TRBV19 and TRBJ2-3, with a tentative D call TRBD1 (5 bases). The CDR3 sequence is 16 residues long. Trimming cost V 5 bases and J 0 bases, with 15 bases left between them. The germline V gene has CDR1 LNHDA and CDR2 SQIVND (reference sequence). In nucleotides, the CDR3 is TGTGCCAGTAGTCCTCGTGGGGCCCTTAGCACAGATACGCAGTATTTT. Its translation is CASSPRGALSTDTQYF.

The chain employs TRBV7-9 and TRBJ2-1; possible D gene TRBD1, 8 bases. Per germline, CDR1 SEHNR and CDR2 FQNEAQ (reference sequence). Trimming removed 5 bases at V and 4 bases at J, with 18 bases between. CDR3 size: 16 residues. CDR3 DNA: TGTGCCAGCAGCCGTCGGACAGGGCGGGGGTACAATGAGCAGTTCTTC. Its translation is CASSRRTGRGYNEQFF.

The genes are TRBV7-9 and TRBJ1-4; the match to TRBD1 covers 7 bases. CDR1 is SEHNR, CDR2 FQNEAQ, per germline (reference sequence). CDR3 length: 17 amino acids. V shed 5 bases and J 0 bases; nucleotides not matched to a gene: 9. In DNA, the CDR3 is TGTGCCAGCAGCCCCAGGGGGGCCCTATCAACTAATGAAAAACTGTTTTTT. The encoded protein is CASSPRGALSTNEKLFF.

CDR3 sequence reads: CSAGAGSLSNEKLFF. In DNA form, the CDR3 reads TGCAGCGCCGGGGCAGGGAGCCTGTCTAATGAAAAACTGTTTTTT. The rearrangement uses TRBV29-1 and TRBJ1-4; D is perhaps TRBD1 (5 bases). The germline CDR1 and CDR2 sequences are SQVTM and ANQGSEA. The ends were cut back, 7 bases at V and 3 bases at J, with 18 bases in the middle. This CDR3 comprises 15 residues.

This clone was recorded once. The gene calls are TRBV29-1 and TRBJ1-1; 12 bases fit TRBD1. The CDR3 runs 15 residues. Germline CDR1 is SQVTM and CDR2 is ANQGSEA. V lost 4 bases and J lost 4; bases outside the gene matches: 7. The CDR3 reads CSVVGQGALRTEAFF. The CDR3 bases are TGCAGCGTTGTGGGACAGGGGGCTTTGCGCACTGAAGCTTTCTTT.

This clone was picked up one time. This chain connects TRBV28 to TRBJ2-7; D might be TRBD1 or TRBD2, each matching 5 bases. The CDR3 covers 15 residues. The V and J ends lost 7 bases and 0 bases respectively, with 16 bases between them. CDR1 MDHEN and CDR2 SYDVKM come from the germline V gene. The CDR3 DNA reads as TGTGCCAGCACCCCCCCCGGGACGCCCTCCTACGAGCAGTACTTC. It specifies CASTPPGTPSYEQYF.

This chain connects TRBV28 to TRBJ2-7, with 9 bases fitting TRBD1. V trimming: 4 bases; J trimming: 1 base; junction bases outside the gene matches: 5. The CDR3 has 15 residues. Germline V gene lookup returns CDR1 MDHEN and CDR2 SYDVKM. The CDR3 sequence: CASSSRDRASYEQYV. The CDR3, as DNA: TGTGCCAGCAGTTCCCGGGACAGGGCATCCTACGAGCAGTACGTC.

The CDR3 region is CASSAGTGSYEQYF. The DNA of the CDR3 is TGTGCCAGCTCAGCCGGGACAGGCTCCTACGAGCAGTACTTC. J is TRBJ2-7 and V is TRBV18, with 8 bases matching TRBD1. The V and J ends lost 5 bases and 0 bases, in that order; junction bases with no gene match: 3. The CDR3 is 14 residues long. Per the germline V gene, CDR1 is KGHSH and CDR2 is LQKENI.

The chain is built from TRBV5-1 and TRBJ2-1, with TRBD2 matching over 10 bases. With 3 bases clipped from V and 4 bases from J, the junction kept 4 bases outside the gene matches. CDR3 length: 15 amino acids. CDR1 and CDR2 from the germline V gene are SGHRS and YFSETQ. This chain's CDR3 is CASSSTSGIYNEQFF. The DNA of the CDR3 is TGCGCCAGCAGCTCAACTAGCGGGATATACAATGAGCAGTTCTTC.

The gene calls are TRBV11-2 and TRBJ2-7; 10 bases line up with TRBD1. The CDR3 is 15 amino acids. J lost 3 bases, V lost 7 bases, and 9 bases had no gene match. Germline V gives CDR1 SGHAT, CDR2 FQNNGV. DNA of the CDR3: TGTGCCAGCATCCACGGGACAGGGGTGCTCTACGAGCAGTACGTC. As protein: CASIHGTGVLYEQYV.

The rearrangement links TRBV5-1 to TRBJ2-5, with TRBD1 identical over 10 bases. Gene TRBJ2-7 matches the end of the DNA better, so the J call may be wrong. The CDR3 has 17 amino acids. CDR1 and CDR2 from the germline V gene are SGHRS and YFSETQ. Written as DNA, the CDR3 is TGCGCCAGCAGCTTGGGATGGGACAGGGGATTCTCCTACGAGCAGTACTTC. This gives the protein CASSLGWDRGFSYEQYF.

This clone turned up a few times. The rearrangement uses TRBV28 and TRBJ1-2; D may be TRBD1 (6 bases). Trimming cost V 5 bases and J 4 bases, with 11 bases left between them. CDR1 is MDHEN, CDR2 SYDVKM, per germline. The CDR3 covers 13 residues. CDR3 in DNA: TGTGCCAGCAGTCTGAGGGGGGTCTATGGCTACACCTTC. It yields the protein CASSLRGVYGYTF.